This T cell receptor beta chain came from a study of cytomegalovirus exposure and HLA in healthy donors. Primers: 60 Vbeta forward and 13 Jbeta reverse. The assay was immunoSEQ multiplex PCR, and TCRdb's table has in-frame clones only and misses some. The sample has approximately 150,000 clones, more than 65% seen once. The sequence came from a man in his forties or fifties in good health and CMV-seropositive. The sequencing sample was made of PBMCs.

The CDR3 bases are TGCGCCAGCAGCTTGTTCGCGGGACGGAGCGACTTGGGCACCGGGGAGCTGTTTTTT. It is translated as CASSLFAGRSDLGTGELFF. The chain links TRBV5-1 to TRBJ2-2, with D possibly being TRBD2 (6 bases). Germline-derived CDR1 and CDR2 are SGHRS and YFSETQ. Trimming left V 1 base short and J 4 bases short, with 23 bases between. This CDR3 region has 19 residues.